These 32 T cell receptor beta chains were all obtained from the same sample, sequenced in a study of blood T cell repertoires in COVID-19. Method: immunoSEQ multiplex PCR; TCRdb's copy keeps in-frame clones and lacks some. The table has around 340,000 clones, roughly nine tenths seen once. Material: peripheral blood. The source is a woman aged 55-69 years with COVID-19, enrolled during active disease.

Of note for this clone: At the DNA level, this CDR3 is encoded by other sequences in the same sample as well. The genes are TRBV18 and TRBJ1-1; a possible D gene is TRBD1 (6 bases). The germline V gene encodes CDR1 KGHSH and CDR2 LQKENI. Trimming took off 3 bases at V and 8 bases at J, with 7 bases between the two ends. The CDR3 sequence is 11 residues long. The CDR3 DNA follows: TGTGCCAGCTCACCGGACAGAGAAGCTTTCTTT. Translating it yields CASSPDREAFF. Together with reference TRBV18 and TRBJ1-1, the CDR3 gives the full variable domain: NAGVMQNPRHLVRRRGQEARLRCSPMKGHSHVYWYRQLPEEGLKFMVYLQKENIIDESGMPKERFSAEFPKEGPSILRIQQVVRGDSAAYFCASSPDREAFFGQGTRLTVV.

This clone has just a few counts. This chain joins TRBV28 and TRBJ1-2; the match to TRBD1 covers 7 bases. Per the germline V gene, CDR1 is MDHEN and CDR2 is SYDVKM. After removal of 4 bases from V and 3 bases from J, the junction contained 11 bases not matched to a gene. This CDR3 comprises 16 residues. In nucleotides, the CDR3 is TGTGCCAGCAGTTCCTATACCGGGACAGAGGACTATGGCTACACCTTC. Translated: CASSSYTGTEDYGYTF.

The chain joins TRBV6-1 to TRBJ2-7, with TRBD1 identical over 9 bases. Germline CDR1 is MNHNS and CDR2 is SASEGT. CDR3 length: 18 amino acids. Trimming removed 2 bases from V and 3 bases from J; junction bases left unmatched: 14. CDR3 protein: CASSEIRGTGQGFYEQYF. The CDR3 DNA reads as TGTGCCAGCAGTGAAATAAGAGGAACGGGACAGGGCTTCTACGAGCAGTACTTC.

V is TRBV3-1 (or the pseudogene TRBV3-2) and J is TRBJ2-7, with TRBD1 matching over 9 bases. Germline V lookup: CDR1 LGHDT, CDR2 YNNKEL (reference sequence). The ends lost 5 bases at V and 10 bases at J; junction bases unmatched: 9. The CDR3 is 13 amino acids. In DNA, the CDR3 is TGTGCCAGCAGCGTAGCTGAACAGGGGGCCCAGTACTTC. Translation: CASSVAEQGAQYF.

The gene calls are TRBV25-1 and TRBJ1-6, with TRBD1 matching 12 bases. The germline V gene encodes CDR1 MGHDK and CDR2 SYGVNS. With 1 base clipped from V and 14 bases from J, the junction kept 6 bases outside the gene matches. This CDR3 spans 15 amino acids. The CDR3 sequence: CASSEWWDRGQSLHF. The CDR3 DNA reads TGTGCCAGCAGTGAATGGTGGGACAGGGGGCAATCCCTCCACTTT. Combining the CDR3 with reference TRBV25-1 and TRBJ1-6 gives the whole variable domain EADIYQTPRYLVIGTGKKITLECSQTMGHDKMYWYQQDPGMELHLIHYSYGVNSTEKGDLSSESTVSRIRTEHFPLTLESARPSHTSQYLCASSEWWDRGQSLHFGNGTRLTVT.

This chain connects TRBV4-1 to TRBJ1-4; possibly TRBD1 for D (5 bases). The germline V gene encodes CDR1 MGHRA and CDR2 YSYEKL. This CDR3 region has 15 residues. Trimming removed 1 base at V and 5 bases at J, with 11 bases between. The CDR3 is CASSQVDSPNEKLFF. CDR3 nucleotides: TGCGCCAGCAGCCAAGTAGACAGCCCAAATGAAAAACTGTTTTTT.

The chain is built from TRBV4-1 and TRBJ1-4; 9 bases align to TRBD1. The CDR3 has 16 amino acids. Germline V CDR1 and CDR2: MGHRA, YSYEKL. V was pared by 3 bases and J by 5 bases, with 7 bases of the junction left unmatched. CDR3 sequence: CASSQPGTGRNEKLFF. The CDR3 DNA reads TGCGCCAGCAGCCAGCCCGGGACAGGGAGGAATGAAAAACTGTTTTTT.

The genes are TRBV28 and TRBJ1-1, with 7 bases matching TRBD1. Trimming cost V 6 bases and J 5 bases; bases outside gene matches: 3. This CDR3 contains 12 residues. Germline lookup yields CDR1 MDHEN and CDR2 SYDVKM. This CDR3 is CASRPQGTEAFF. The CDR3 DNA is TGTGCCAGCAGGCCACAGGGGACTGAAGCTTTCTTT. The whole variable domain, filled in from reference TRBV28 and TRBJ1-1, reads DVKVTQSSRYLVKRTGEKVFLECVQDMDHENMFWYRQDPGLGLRLIYFSYDVKMKEKGDIPEGYSVSREKKERFSLILESASTNQTSMYLCASRPQGTEAFFGQGTRLTVV.

The chain has TRBV5-6 and TRBJ1-2; 8 bases align to TRBD1. The V gene's germline CDR1 is SGHDT and CDR2 YYEEEE. The V segment lost 4 bases and the J segment 2 bases; nucleotides outside the gene matches: 13. The CDR3 extends over 17 amino acids. The CDR3 loop reads CASSPSPGTGLNYGYTF. CDR3 bases: TGTGCCAGCAGCCCATCCCCCGGGACAGGCCTAAACTATGGCTACACCTTC.

The genes are TRBV7-2 and TRBJ2-7, with 7 bases lining up with TRBD1. Germline V gene lookup returns CDR1 SGHTA and CDR2 FQGNSA. This CDR3 is built from 15 residues. J was trimmed by 4 bases and V by 4 bases; bases with no gene match: 10. The CDR3 region has the DNA TGTGCCAGCAGCTCACAGGGGCGGGTACTATACGAGCAGTACTTC. Protein sequence: CASSSQGRVLYEQYF.

V usage is TRBV6-1 and J usage is TRBJ1-2; possibly TRBD1 for D (5 bases). The germline CDR1 and CDR2 sequences are MNHNS and SASEGT. The CDR3 consists of 15 residues. Trimming took 1 base from V and 5 from J, leaving 14 bases between them. The CDR3 DNA follows: TGTGCCAGCAGTGAAGGTCTCGGGGGTGGATATGGCTACACCTTC. Encoded protein: CASSEGLGGGYGYTF.

This chain links TRBV5-6 with TRBJ2-7; 9 bases fit TRBD1. This CDR3 comprises 16 residues. In germline, CDR1 is SGHDT, CDR2 YYEEEE. Trimming cost V 2 bases and J 4 bases; bases outside gene matches: 10. This CDR3 is CASSFWTGDSLYEQYF. The CDR3 DNA reads TGTGCCAGCAGCTTCTGGACAGGGGATTCCCTATACGAGCAGTACTTC.

The chain carries TRBV7-9 and TRBJ1-1; D gene unclear. The V gene lost 5 bases and the J gene lost 0 bases, with 4 bases spanning the gap. This CDR3 has 12 amino acids. The germline CDR1 and CDR2 sequences are SEHNR and FQNEAQ (reference sequence). The CDR3 nucleotides read TGTGCCAGCAGCCTAATGAACACTGAAGCTTTCTTT. The encoded protein is CASSLMNTEAFF.

V gene TRBV5-1 combines with J gene TRBJ1-2; D not resolved. Looked up from germline, CDR1 is SGHRS and CDR2 is YFSETQ. V was cut by 0 bases and J by 8 bases, with 17 bases left in between. The CDR3 spans 15 residues. This CDR3 is CASSLERATTKGYTF. The CDR3 region has the DNA TGCGCCAGCAGCTTGGAGAGGGCCACGACGAAAGGCTACACCTTC. The full variable domain, its missing parts supplied by reference TRBV5-1 and TRBJ1-2, is KAGVTQTPRYLIKTRGQQVTLSCSPISGHRSVSWYQQTPGQGLQFLFEYFSETQRNKGNFPGRFSGRQFSNSRSEMNVSTLELGDSALYLCASSLERATTKGYTFGSGTRLTVV.

The rearrangement links TRBV6-5 to TRBJ1-6; 7 nucleotides line up with TRBD1. The CDR3 totals 15 residues. CDR1 is MNHEY, CDR2 SVGAGI, per germline. J was trimmed by 5 bases and V by 0 bases; bases with no gene match: 1. The DNA for the CDR3 is TGTGCCAGCAGTTACTCGACAGGGCATAATTCACCCCTCCACTTT. Translation gives CASSYSTGHNSPLHF.

J is TRBJ1-5 and V is TRBV7-8, with 10 bases identical to TRBD1. The length of the CDR3 is 16 residues. Germline V CDR1 and CDR2: SGHVS, FQNEAQ. V lost 5 bases, J lost 5 bases, and 9 bases stayed unmatched. CDR3 nucleotide sequence: TGTGCCAGCAGCGAACACCGGGACAGGGGTTATCAGCCCCAGCATTTT. Protein product: CASSEHRDRGYQPQHF.

The genes are TRBV29-1 and TRBJ2-6; the D is unclear. Between the trimmed V and J ends, which lost 3 bases and 1 base, there was a span of 13 bases. Germline loops: CDR1 SQVTM, CDR2 ANQGSEA. The CDR3 extends over 16 amino acids. The CDR3 region has the DNA TGCAGCGTTGAGTACTTCCTTAATTCTGGGGCCAACGTCCTGACTTTC. Its translation is CSVEYFLNSGANVLTF.

This clone has only one observation. The gene calls are TRBV27 and TRBJ2-7; 10 nucleotides align to TRBD1. CDR1 is MNHEY and CDR2 is SMNVEV in the germline V gene (reference sequence). V shed 6 bases and J 6 bases; nucleotides not matched to a gene: 11. The length of the CDR3 is 15 residues. CDR3 coding DNA: TGTGCCAGCAGGCGGACAGGGGGGGTGTTACGCGAGCAGTACTTC. Amino acid sequence: CASRRTGGVLREQYF.

The chain couples TRBV12-5 to TRBJ1-4, with a tentative D call TRBD1 (6 bases). The V gene's germline CDR1 is LGHNT and CDR2 FRNRAP. V was trimmed by 2 bases and J by 4 bases, leaving 14 bases between them. The CDR3 has 16 amino acids. This chain's CDR3 is CASGLLTGSGNEKLFF. The CDR3 DNA is TGTGCTAGTGGTTTGCTCACAGGGTCGGGTAATGAAAAACTGTTTTTT. Together with reference TRBV12-5 and TRBJ1-4, the CDR3 gives the full variable domain: DARVTQTPRHKVTEMGQEVTMRCQPILGHNTVFWYRQTMMQGLELLAYFRNRAPLDDSGMPKDRFSAEMPDATLATLKIQPSEPRDSAVYFCASGLLTGSGNEKLFFGSGTQLSVL.

This chain uses TRBV15 with TRBJ1-1; 8 bases match TRBD1. The CDR3 contains 12 residues. V dropped 8 bases and J dropped 9; count of bases not matched to a gene: 8. Germline assignment: CDR1 LNHNV and CDR2 YYDKDF (reference sequence). The CDR3 DNA is TGTGCCACCCGGGGGGACAGGCCCCAAGCTTTCTTT. This sequence encodes CATRGDRPQAFF.

V is TRBV5-1 and J is TRBJ2-4; TRBD1 is a possible D gene (6 bases). The CDR3 sequence is 14 residues long. Between the trimmed V and J ends, which lost 4 bases and 8 bases, there was a span of 16 bases. Germline CDR1 SGHRS, CDR2 YFSETQ. For the CDR3, the DNA is TGCGCCAGCAGCCGGAATACAGGGACGGACATTCAGTACTTC. Translation gives CASSRNTGTDIQYF.

Written as DNA, the CDR3 is TGTGCCAGCAGGGAGGGACAGGGGGCGACTGGCTACACCTTC. Protein: CASREGQGATGYTF. The chain combines TRBV6-5 with TRBJ1-2; TRBD1 matches at 12 bases. CDR1 is MNHEY, CDR2 SVGAGI, per germline. The CDR3 extends over 14 amino acids. Trimming cost V 6 bases and J 7 bases; bases outside gene matches: 6.

V is TRBV7-6 and J is TRBJ1-2, with D possibly TRBD1 on 5 matching bases. Germline V gene lookup returns CDR1 SGHVS and CDR2 FNYEAQ. There are 15 residues in the CDR3. V was shortened by 5 bases and J by 8 bases, with 21 bases between the two germline ends. CDR3 amino acids: CASSLQGMPGEGYTF. The CDR3 DNA follows: TGTGCCAGCAGCCTCCAGGGTATGCCTGGAGAAGGCTACACCTTC.

This chain uses TRBV18 with TRBJ2-1; 9 bases align to TRBD2. Trimming removed 1 base from V and 6 bases from J; junction bases left unmatched: 10. The CDR3 runs to 17 residues. CDR1 and CDR2 (germline): KGHSH, LQKENI. CDR3 nucleotides: TGTGCCAGCTCACCACGTTCTTCGGCGGGGGGGGGCAATGAGCAGTTCTTC. Translation: CASSPRSSAGGGNEQFF.

The CDR3 DNA follows: TGTGCCAGTAGTATTCGGGGGGCCGGGACTGAAGCTTTCTTT. Translating gives CASSIRGAGTEAFF. The chain links TRBV19 to TRBJ1-1; weak D call: TRBD1 (6 bases). Germline V CDR1 and CDR2: LNHDA, SQIVND (reference sequence). V dropped 3 bases and J dropped 5 bases, with 13 bases sitting between them. This CDR3 contains 14 residues.

The J gene is TRBJ2-2, the V gene TRBV15, with D possibly matching TRBD1 (6 bases). This CDR3 is built from 16 residues. Germline-derived CDR1 and CDR2 are LNHNV and YYDKDF (reference sequence). The V end lost 2 bases, the J end lost 5 bases, and 15 bases lay between the germline ends. The chain's CDR3 is CATSRPSTGLTGELFF. The CDR3, as DNA: TGTGCCACCAGCAGACCTTCGACAGGACTGACCGGGGAGCTGTTTTTT.

This chain joins TRBV3-1 (or the pseudogene TRBV3-2) and TRBJ1-6; no firm D call. Trimming took off 1 base at V and 0 bases at J, with 7 bases between the two ends. The CDR3 has 16 residues. CDR1 and CDR2 (germline): LGHDT, YNNKEL (reference sequence). CDR3 in amino acids: CASSQGGSSYNSPLHF. The CDR3 nucleotides are TGTGCCAGCAGCCAAGGAGGGAGCTCCTATAATTCACCCCTCCACTTT.

The chain recombines TRBV6-5 with TRBJ2-2; tentative D call: TRBD2 (6 bases). V lost 10 bases, J lost 5 bases, and 11 bases lay in between. The CDR3 is 12 amino acids. Per the germline V gene, CDR1 is MNHEY and CDR2 is SVGAGI. The CDR3, as DNA: TGTGCCACCGCACGGGAGACCGGGGAGCTGTTTTTT. Its protein product is CATARETGELFF.

The genes are TRBV7-9 and TRBJ1-2; D is unclear. This CDR3 is 12 amino acids long. Germline V gene data show CDR1 as SEHNR and CDR2 as FQNEAQ (reference sequence). Trimming took 0 bases from V and 4 from J, leaving 3 bases between them. The CDR3 nucleotides are TGTGCCAGCAGCTTAGCCGGCTATGGCTACACCTTC. Its translation: CASSLAGYGYTF.

The chain is built from TRBV4-1 and TRBJ2-7, with 9 bases matching TRBD1. The CDR3 is 13 residues long. J was trimmed by 7 bases and V by 3 bases; bases with no gene match: 4. Per the germline V gene, CDR1 is MGHRA and CDR2 is YSYEKL. CDR3 sequence (DNA): TGCGCCAGCAGCCACGGGACAGGGCAAGAGCAGTACTTC. Translation gives CASSHGTGQEQYF.

The gene calls are TRBV6-5 and TRBJ2-1; 8 bases align to TRBD1. The V and J ends lost 7 bases and 2 bases, in that order; junction bases with no gene match: 7. The CDR3 covers 15 residues. Germline V gene sequence: CDR1 MNHEY, CDR2 SVGAGI. CDR3 bases: TGTGCCAGCACAGACAGGGGTGTTCCCTACAATGAGCAGTTCTTC. Amino acid sequence: CASTDRGVPYNEQFF.

V gene TRBV5-1 combines with J gene TRBJ1-2; D not resolved. Trimming stripped 7 bases from V and 3 bases from J, with 13 bases between. There are 13 residues in the CDR3. Germline V gene sequence: CDR1 SGHRS, CDR2 YFSETQ. The CDR3 is CASGPGQYYGYTF. CDR3 coding DNA: TGCGCCAGCGGCCCGGGTCAGTACTATGGCTACACCTTC. Together with reference TRBV5-1 and TRBJ1-2, the CDR3 gives the full variable domain: KAGVTQTPRYLIKTRGQQVTLSCSPISGHRSVSWYQQTPGQGLQFLFEYFSETQRNKGNFPGRFSGRQFSNSRSEMNVSTLELGDSALYLCASGPGQYYGYTFGSGTRLTVV.